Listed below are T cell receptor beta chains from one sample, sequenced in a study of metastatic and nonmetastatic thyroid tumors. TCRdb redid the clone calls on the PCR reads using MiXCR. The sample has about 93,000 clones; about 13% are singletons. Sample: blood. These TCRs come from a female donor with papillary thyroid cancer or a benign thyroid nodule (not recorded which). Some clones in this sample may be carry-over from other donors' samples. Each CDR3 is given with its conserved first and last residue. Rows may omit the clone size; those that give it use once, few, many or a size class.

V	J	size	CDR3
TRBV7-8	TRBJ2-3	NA	CASSLAQRTDTQYF
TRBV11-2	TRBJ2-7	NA	CASSLDRGYEQYF
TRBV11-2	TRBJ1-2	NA	CASSDTGAYGYTF
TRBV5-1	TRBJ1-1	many	CASSFNGQGSDPEAFF
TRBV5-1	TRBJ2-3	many	CASSPWRDASTDTQYF
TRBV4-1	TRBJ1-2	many	CASSQVQGSGYTF
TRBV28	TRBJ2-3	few	CASSKNRGPSTDTQYF
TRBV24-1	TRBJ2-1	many	CATSDSGQGNDEQFF
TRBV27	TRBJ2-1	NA	CASISTAAAQFF
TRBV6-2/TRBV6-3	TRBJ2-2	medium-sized	CASSILADTGELFF
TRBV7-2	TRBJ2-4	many	CASSRSGPPSNF
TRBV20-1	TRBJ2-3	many	CSASRGSADTQYF
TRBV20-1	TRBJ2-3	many	CSAQGSSGSTDTQYF
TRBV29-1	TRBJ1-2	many	CSVESVYSFNYGYTF
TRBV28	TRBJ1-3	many	CASTSLSSGNTIYF
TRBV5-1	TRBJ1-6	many	CASSTGTGGSPLHF
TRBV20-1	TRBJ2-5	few	CSAKLAGGPWETQYF
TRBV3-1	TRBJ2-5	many	CASSQDLGAETQYF
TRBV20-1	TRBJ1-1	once	CSARDMGSGGAFSTEAFF
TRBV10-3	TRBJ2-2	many	CAIRPGQGTGELFF
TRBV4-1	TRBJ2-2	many	CASSPAGNTGELFF
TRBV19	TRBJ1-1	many	CASSIGQLAEAFF
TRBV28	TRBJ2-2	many	CASSLYAGDGQGGELFF
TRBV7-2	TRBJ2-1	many	CASSPEGRYEQFF
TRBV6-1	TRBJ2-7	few	CASSEVITSSYEQYF
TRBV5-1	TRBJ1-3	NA	CASSLVVAGGPGNTIYF
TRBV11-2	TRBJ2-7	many	CASSLNIGSGRSYEQYF
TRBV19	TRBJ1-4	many	CASSRGQSTNEKLFF
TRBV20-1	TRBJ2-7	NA	CSARVTMGHEQYF
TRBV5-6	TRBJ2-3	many	CASSLVGSSTDTQYF
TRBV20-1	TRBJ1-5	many	CSARGVGAPQHF
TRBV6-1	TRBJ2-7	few	CAISGDRWLSEQYF
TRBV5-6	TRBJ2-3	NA	CASSTAGGPTDTQYF
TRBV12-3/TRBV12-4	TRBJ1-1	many	CASRGPAWTEAFF
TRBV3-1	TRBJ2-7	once	CASSQLGSEQYF
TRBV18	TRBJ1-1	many	CASSPERRTEAFF
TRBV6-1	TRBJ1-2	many	CASSRADRAGGYTF
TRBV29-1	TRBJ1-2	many	CSVGYGYTF
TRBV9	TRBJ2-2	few	CASSVNLADNTGELFF
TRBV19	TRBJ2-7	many	CASSMGGVGTYEQYF
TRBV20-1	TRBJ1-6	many	CSARSPTLDRGASPLHF
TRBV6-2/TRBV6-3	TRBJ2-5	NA	CASSYPGGRDQETQYF